Many counts were recorded for the clone carrying this T cell receptor (beta chain). Its antigen is unidentified. TCRdb recomputed calls from the 5' RACE reads with MiXCR, one row per CDR3 protein. The sample has 200,000 to 250,000 distinct CDR3 sequences, 5.5% to 7.5% seen once. The CDR3 is 15 residues long. V lost 1 base, J lost 7 bases, and 17 bases lay in between. CDR1 and CDR2 from the germline V gene are MNHEY and SVGAGI. These data belong to a study of identical twins. Points from the study as a whole: Invariant cells of the MAIT and iNKT types might have partly distorted the zero-insertion analyses.

These same data were also listed under a study on T cells expressing NK-cell markers. That work adds: Sequenced donors, eight in total, included seven who were HCMV-seropositive and one who was seronegative. There were several donors in whom these clonotypes also led the CD3+CD56-NKG2C+ fraction.

This chain uses TRBV6-5 with TRBJ2-7, with a tentative D call TRBD1 (6 bases). Sample: CD8+ T cells sorted from blood. The TCR sequence derives from a woman younger than 35 in good health. The CDR3 loop is CASSYLDSRGIEQYF. The CDR3 bases are TGTGCCAGCAGTTACTTGGACAGTCGGGGCATAGAGCAGTACTTC.